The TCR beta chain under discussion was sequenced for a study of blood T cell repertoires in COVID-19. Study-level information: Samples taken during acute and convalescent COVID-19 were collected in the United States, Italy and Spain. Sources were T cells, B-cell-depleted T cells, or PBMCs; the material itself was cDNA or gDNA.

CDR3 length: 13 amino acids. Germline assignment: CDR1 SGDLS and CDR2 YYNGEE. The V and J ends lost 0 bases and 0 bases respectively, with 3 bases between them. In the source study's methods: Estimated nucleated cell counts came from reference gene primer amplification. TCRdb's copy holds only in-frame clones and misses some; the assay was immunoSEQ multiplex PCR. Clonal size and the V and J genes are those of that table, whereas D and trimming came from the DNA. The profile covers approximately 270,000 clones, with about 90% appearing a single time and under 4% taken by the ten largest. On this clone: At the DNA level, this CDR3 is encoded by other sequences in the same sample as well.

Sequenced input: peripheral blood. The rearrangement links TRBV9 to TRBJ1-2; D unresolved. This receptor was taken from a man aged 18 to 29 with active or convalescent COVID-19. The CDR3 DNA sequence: TGTGCCAGCAGCGTAGCCGCTAACTATGGCTACACCTTC. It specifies CASSVAANYGYTF.